This entry describes one TCR beta chain. The antigen remains undetermined. The data are from a study of cytomegalovirus exposure and HLA in healthy donors. Study-wide context: As an earlier analysis found, 150 million to 200 million T cells yielded about 120 million unique TCR beta sequences.

Study-wide results and caveats: Donors were assumed by presence/absence analyses to have roughly uniform sequencing depth. In a later analysis, CMV-associated beta chains were mostly HLA-associated, it appeared. When analyzed later, a missense DCLRE1C variant was found to be linked to TCR beta V- and J-gene trimming.

Germline trimming cut 4 bases from V and 3 bases from J; bases unmatched to any gene: 14. The CDR3 runs 17 residues. Germline V gene lookup returns CDR1 GTSNPN and CDR2 SVGIG (reference sequence). A multiplex PCR was run with 60 Vbeta primers and 13 Jbeta primers. The assay was immunoSEQ multiplex PCR, and TCRdb's table has in-frame clones only and misses some. The sample consists of tens of thousands of clones, 65% to 85% of them appearing once. This chain links TRBV30 with TRBJ1-4, with TRBD1 matching 7 bases. The sequencing sample was made of PBMCs. This TCR was recovered from a girl aged 2-10 years in good health and CMV-seropositive. CDR3 coding DNA: TGTGCCTGGAACTCTCCCCAACCGGGACAGTCTAATGAAAAACTGTTTTTT. The encoded protein is CAWNSPQPGQSNEKLFF.